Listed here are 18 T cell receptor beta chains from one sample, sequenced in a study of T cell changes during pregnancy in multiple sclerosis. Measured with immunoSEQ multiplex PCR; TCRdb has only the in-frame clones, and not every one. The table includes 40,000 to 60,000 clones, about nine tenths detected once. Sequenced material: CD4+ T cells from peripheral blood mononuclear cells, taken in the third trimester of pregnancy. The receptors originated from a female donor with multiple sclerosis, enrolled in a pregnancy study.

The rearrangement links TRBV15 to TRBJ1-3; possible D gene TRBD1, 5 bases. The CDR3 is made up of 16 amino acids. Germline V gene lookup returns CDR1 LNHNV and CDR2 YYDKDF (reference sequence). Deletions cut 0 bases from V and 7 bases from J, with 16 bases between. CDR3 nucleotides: TGTGCCACCAGCAGAGAGGGGCTGCGGAGCCCGAACACCATATATTTT. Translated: CATSREGLRSPNTIYF.

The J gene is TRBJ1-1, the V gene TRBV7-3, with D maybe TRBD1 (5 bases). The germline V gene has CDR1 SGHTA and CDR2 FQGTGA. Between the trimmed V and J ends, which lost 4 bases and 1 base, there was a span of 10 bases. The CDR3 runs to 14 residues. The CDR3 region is CASSSSDRNTEAFF. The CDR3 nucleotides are TGTGCCAGCAGCTCGTCTGACAGGAACACTGAAGCTTTCTTT.

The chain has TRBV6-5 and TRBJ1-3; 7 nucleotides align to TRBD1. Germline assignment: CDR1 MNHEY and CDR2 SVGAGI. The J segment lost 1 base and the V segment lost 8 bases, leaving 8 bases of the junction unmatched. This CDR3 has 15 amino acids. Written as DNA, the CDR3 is TGTGCCAGCGGTCCCGGGACAGCGTCTGGAAACACCATATATTTT. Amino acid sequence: CASGPGTASGNTIYF.

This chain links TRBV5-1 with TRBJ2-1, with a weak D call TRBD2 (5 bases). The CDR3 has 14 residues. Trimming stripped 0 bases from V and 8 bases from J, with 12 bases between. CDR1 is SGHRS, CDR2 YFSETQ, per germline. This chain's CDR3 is CASSLVTRRHEQFF. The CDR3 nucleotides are TGCGCCAGCAGCTTGGTCACGAGGAGGCATGAGCAGTTCTTC.

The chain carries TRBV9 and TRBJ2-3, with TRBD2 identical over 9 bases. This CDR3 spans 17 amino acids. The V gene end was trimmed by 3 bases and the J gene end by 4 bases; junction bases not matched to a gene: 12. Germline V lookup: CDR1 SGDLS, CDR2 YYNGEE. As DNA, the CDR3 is TGTGCCAGCAGCGGACCTTCGGGCGGGGGGGCCGCAGATACGCAGTATTTT. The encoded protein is CASSGPSGGGAADTQYF.

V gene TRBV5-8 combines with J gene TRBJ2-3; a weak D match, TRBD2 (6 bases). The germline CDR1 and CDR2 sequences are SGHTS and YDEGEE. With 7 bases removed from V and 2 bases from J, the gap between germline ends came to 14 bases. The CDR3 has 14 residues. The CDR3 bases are TGTGCCAGCGCAACTAGCAGTTTCACAGATACGCAGTATTTT. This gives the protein CASATSSFTDTQYF.

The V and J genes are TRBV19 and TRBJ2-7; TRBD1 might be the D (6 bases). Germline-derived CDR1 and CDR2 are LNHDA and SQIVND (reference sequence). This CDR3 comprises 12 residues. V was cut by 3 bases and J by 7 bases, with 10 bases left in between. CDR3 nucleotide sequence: TGTGCCAGTAGTATCCTCAGGGGAGAGCAGTACTTC. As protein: CASSILRGEQYF.

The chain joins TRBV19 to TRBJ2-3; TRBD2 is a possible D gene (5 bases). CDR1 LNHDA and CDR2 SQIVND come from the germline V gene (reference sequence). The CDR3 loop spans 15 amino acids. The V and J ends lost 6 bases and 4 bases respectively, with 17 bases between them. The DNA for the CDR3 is TGTGCCAGTAGCCCCGGTCCGAGGGATTCAGATACGCAGTATTTT. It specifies CASSPGPRDSDTQYF. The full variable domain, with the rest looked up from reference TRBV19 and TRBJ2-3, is DGGITQSPKYLFRKEGQNVTLSCEQNLNHDAMYWYRQDPGQGLRLIYYSQIVNDFQKGDIAEGYSVSREKKESFPLTVTSAQKNPTAFYLCASSPGPRDSDTQYFGPGTRLTVL.

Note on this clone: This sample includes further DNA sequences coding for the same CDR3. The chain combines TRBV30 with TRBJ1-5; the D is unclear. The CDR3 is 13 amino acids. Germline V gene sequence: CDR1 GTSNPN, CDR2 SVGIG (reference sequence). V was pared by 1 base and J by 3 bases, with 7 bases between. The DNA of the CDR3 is TGTGCCTGGAGTGGGGGAGACAATCAGCCCCAGCATTTT. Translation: CAWSGGDNQPQHF.

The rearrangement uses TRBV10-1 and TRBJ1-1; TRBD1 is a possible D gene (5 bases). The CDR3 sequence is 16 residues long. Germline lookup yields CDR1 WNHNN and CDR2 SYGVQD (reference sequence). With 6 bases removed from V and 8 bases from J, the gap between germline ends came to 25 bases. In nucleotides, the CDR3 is TGCGCCAGCAGCAGGGTACCAAAAAATCGGGACTTGGAAGCTTTCTTT. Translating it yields CASSRVPKNRDLEAFF.

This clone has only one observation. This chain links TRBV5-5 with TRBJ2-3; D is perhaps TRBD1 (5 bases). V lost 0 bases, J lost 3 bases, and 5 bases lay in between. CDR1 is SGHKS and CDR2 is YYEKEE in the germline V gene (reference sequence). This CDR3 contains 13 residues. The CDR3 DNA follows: TGTGCCAGCAGCTTGGAGGGGACAGATACGCAGTATTTT. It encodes CASSLEGTDTQYF.

CDR3 nucleotides: TGTGCCAGCAGTGTTTCGGTGTACCAAGAGACCCAGTACTTC. Its protein product is CASSVSVYQETQYF. The rearrangement links TRBV2 to TRBJ2-5, with D unclear. Germline CDR1 and CDR2: SNHLY and FYNNEI. V lost 4 bases and J 0 bases, leaving 9 bases between the germline ends. This CDR3 has 14 amino acids. The whole variable domain, filled in from reference TRBV2 and TRBJ2-5, reads EPEVTQTPSHQVTQMGQEVILRCVPISNHLYFYWYRQILGQKVEFLVSFYNNEISEKSEIFDDQFSVERPDGSNFTLKIRSTKLEDSAMYFCASSVSVYQETQYFGPGTRLLVL.

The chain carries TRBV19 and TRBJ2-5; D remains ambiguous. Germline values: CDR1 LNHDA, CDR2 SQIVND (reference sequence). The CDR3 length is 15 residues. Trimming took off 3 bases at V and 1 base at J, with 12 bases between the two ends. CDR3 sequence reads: CASSIVRVPQETQYF. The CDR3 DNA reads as TGTGCCAGTAGTATCGTTCGGGTTCCCCAAGAGACCCAGTACTTC.

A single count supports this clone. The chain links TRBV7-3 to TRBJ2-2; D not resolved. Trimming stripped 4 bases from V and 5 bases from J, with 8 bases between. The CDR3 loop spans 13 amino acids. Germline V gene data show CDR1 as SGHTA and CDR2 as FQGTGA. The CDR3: CASSSTATGELFF. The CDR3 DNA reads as TGTGCCAGCAGCTCTACAGCTACCGGGGAGCTGTTTTTT.

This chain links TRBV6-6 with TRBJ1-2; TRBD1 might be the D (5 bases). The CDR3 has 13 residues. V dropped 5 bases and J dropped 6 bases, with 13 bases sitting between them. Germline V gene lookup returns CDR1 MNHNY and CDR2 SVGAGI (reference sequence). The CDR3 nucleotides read TGTGCCAGCAGTACGCTGGGGGGGAATGGCTACACCTTC. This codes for CASSTLGGNGYTF.

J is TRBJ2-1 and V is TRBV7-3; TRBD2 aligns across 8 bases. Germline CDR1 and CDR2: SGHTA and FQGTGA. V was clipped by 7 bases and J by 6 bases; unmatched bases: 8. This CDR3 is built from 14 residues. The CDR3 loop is CASTLTGGANEQFF. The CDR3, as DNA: TGTGCCAGCACCCTAACCGGGGGGGCCAATGAGCAGTTCTTC.

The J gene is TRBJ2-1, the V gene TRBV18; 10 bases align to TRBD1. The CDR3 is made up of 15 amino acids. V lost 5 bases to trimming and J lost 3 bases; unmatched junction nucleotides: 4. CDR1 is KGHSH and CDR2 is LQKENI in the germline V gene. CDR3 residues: CASSSGTGDYNEQFF. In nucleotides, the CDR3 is TGTGCCAGCTCAAGCGGGACAGGGGACTACAATGAGCAGTTCTTC.

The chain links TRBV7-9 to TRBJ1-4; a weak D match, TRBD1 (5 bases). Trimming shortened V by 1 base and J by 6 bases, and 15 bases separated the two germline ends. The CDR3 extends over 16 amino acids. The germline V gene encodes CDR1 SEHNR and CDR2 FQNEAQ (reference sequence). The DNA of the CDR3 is TGTGCCAGCAGCTTAGTTATCGTGGGCAGGGATGAAAAACTGTTTTTT. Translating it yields CASSLVIVGRDEKLFF.